The 3 T cell receptor beta chains below were found in one sample sequenced in a study of T cells in Graves' hyperthyroidism and ophthalmopathy (dated by TCRdb to about 2019). The library came from multiplex PCR. The sample was run on an Illumina HiSeq 2000. TCR beta CDR3 regions were amplified from RNA transcripts. The first round of RT-PCR for the TCR CDR3 was performed with the HTBI primer set and the Qiagen OneStep RT-PCR kit. TCRdb reran the public reads through fastp at Q25 and MiXCR, keeping productive beta chains. Identical CDR3 protein sequences are pooled into one entry, listed with their most common genes and DNA. The sample includes fewer than 400,000 distinct CDR3 sequences, with about 15% observed a single time. Around 34% of the sample is in the top ten clones. The sequencing sample was made of blood. The receptor set was obtained from a young man with Graves' hyperthyroidism.

This sequence joins TRBV14 and TRBJ2-7, with TRBD2 matching 9 bases. This CDR3 is 16 amino acids long. J gave up 3 bases and V 4 bases, and 10 bases lay outside the gene matches. The germline V gene encodes CDR1 SGHDN and CDR2 FVKESK. CDR3 DNA: TGTGCCAGCAGCCCCCTGGGGCTAGCGGGAATCTACGAGCAGTACTTC. The encoded protein is CASSPLGLAGIYEQYF.

The table lists this clonotype with a count of one. Given a much more abundant clone one base away, this may be a read error. The chain carries TRBV20-1 and TRBJ1-1; perhaps TRBD1 as D (6 bases). Germline CDR1 is DFQATT and CDR2 is SNEGSKA (reference sequence). The CDR3 consists of 13 residues. V gave up 6 bases and J gave up 4 bases, with 15 bases separating them. Here the CDR3 DNA reads TGCAGTGCATCAGGAGGGGGACTCACTGAAGCTTTCTTT. Translating gives CSASGGGLTEAFF.

This clonotype has ten or more counts. V gene TRBV5-1 combines with J gene TRBJ2-5; 8 positions match TRBD2. The CDR3 sequence is 13 residues long. V was pared by 4 bases and J by 3 bases, with 2 bases of the junction left unmatched. CDR1 and CDR2 from the germline V gene are SGHRS and YFSETQ. The CDR3 reads CASSMGLEETQYF. The CDR3 region has the DNA TGCGCCAGCAGCATGGGACTAGAAGAGACCCAGTACTTC.